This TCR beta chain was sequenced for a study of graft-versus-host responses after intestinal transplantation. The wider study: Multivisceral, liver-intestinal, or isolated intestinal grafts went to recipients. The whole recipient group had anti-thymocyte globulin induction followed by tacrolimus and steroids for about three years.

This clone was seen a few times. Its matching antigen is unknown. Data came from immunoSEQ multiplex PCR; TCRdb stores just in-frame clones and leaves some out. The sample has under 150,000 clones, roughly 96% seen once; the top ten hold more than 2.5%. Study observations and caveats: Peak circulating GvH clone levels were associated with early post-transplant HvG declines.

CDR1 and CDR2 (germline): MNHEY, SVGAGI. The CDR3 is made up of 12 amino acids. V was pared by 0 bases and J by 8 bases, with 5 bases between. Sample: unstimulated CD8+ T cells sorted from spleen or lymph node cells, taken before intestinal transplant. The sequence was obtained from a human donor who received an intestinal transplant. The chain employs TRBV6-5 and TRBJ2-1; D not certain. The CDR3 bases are TGTGCCAGCAGTTACTCAGGGTATGAGCAGTTCTTC. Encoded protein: CASSYSGYEQFF.